This paragraph covers one TCR beta chain sequence. The antigen remains unidentified. Primers for the PCR totalled 60 Vbeta and 13 Jbeta. Measured with immunoSEQ multiplex PCR; TCRdb has only the in-frame clones, and not every one. The sample's table shows under 45,000 clones. This record belongs to a study of cytomegalovirus exposure and HLA in healthy donors. Whole-study results and caveats: Evidence from a later analysis indicated that most CMV-associated TCR beta chains looked HLA-restricted. The classifier, whose performance was assessed in both the original and validation cohorts, reportedly diagnosed cytomegalovirus status with high specificity and sensitivity. Exclusion as indistinguishable affected some V segments, including TRBV6-2 and TRBV6-3.

V was clipped by 5 bases and J by 6 bases; unmatched bases: 13. From germline, CDR1 is SEHNR and CDR2 FQNEAQ (reference sequence). The CDR3 has 15 amino acids. The V and J genes are TRBV7-9 and TRBJ2-7, with 7 bases aligning to TRBD1. This clonotype was obtained from a male donor in good health and CMV-seronegative. The sequencing input was PBMCs. The CDR3 spells CASSRQSTGSSEQYF. The CDR3 DNA follows: TGTGCCAGCAGCAGACAATCGACAGGGAGTAGCGAGCAGTACTTC.